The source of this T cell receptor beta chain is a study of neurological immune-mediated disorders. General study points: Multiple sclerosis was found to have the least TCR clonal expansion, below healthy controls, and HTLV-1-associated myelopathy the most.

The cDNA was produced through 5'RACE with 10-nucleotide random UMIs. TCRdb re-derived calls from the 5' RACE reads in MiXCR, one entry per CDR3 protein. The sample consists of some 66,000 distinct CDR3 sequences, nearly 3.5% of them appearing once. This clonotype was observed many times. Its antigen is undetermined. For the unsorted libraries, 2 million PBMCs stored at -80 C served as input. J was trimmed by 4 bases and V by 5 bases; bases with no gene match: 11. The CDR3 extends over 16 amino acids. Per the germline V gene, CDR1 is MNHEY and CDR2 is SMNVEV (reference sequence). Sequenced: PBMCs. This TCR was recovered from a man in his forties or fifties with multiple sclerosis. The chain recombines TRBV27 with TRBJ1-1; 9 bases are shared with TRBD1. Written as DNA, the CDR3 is TGTGCCAGCAGTCCTAACCCGGGACAGGGTCCCACTGAAGCTTTCTTT. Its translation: CASSPNPGQGPTEAFF.